This T cell receptor beta chain was obtained from a study of T cell responses to AZD1222 COVID-19 vaccine. The V gene's germline CDR1 is MGHDK and CDR2 SYGVNS. The CDR3 has 11 residues. V was trimmed by 4 bases and J by 2 bases, leaving 3 bases between them. The study, taken as a whole, reports: Among those given AZD1222, only five or six were seropositive at baseline. Among spike-specific TCRs, nearly half reportedly target unmutated variant regions. White British people made up most donors, females outnumbered males, and clonal diversity was possibly underestimated.

Produced via immunoSEQ multiplex PCR; TCRdb's table is partial and in-frame only. The sample holds 160,000 or so clones; roughly 90% are singletons and the top ten take roughly 5.5%. Note on this clone: No antigen is known for it.

The specimen comprised peripheral blood, sampled on day 0 of AZD1222 vaccination. This TCR came from an adult in good health. The V gene is TRBV25-1, the J gene TRBJ2-7; D unresolved. As DNA, the CDR3 is TGTGCCAGCAGTGGTCCCTACGAGCAGTACTTC. It codes for CASSGPYEQYF.